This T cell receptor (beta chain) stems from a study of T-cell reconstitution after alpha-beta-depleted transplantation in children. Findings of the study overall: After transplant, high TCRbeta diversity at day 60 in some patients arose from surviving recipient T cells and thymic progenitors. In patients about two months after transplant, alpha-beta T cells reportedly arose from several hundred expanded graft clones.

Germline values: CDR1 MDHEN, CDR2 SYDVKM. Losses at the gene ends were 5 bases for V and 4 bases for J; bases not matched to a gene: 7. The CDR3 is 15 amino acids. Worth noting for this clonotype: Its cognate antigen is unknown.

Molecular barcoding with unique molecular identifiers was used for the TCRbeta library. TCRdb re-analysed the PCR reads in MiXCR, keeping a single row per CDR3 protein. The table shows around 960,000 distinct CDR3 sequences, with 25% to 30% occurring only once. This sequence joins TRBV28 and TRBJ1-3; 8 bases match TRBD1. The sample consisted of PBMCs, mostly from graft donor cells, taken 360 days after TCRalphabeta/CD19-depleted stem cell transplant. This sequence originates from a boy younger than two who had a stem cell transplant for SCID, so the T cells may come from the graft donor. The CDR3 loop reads CASSPPDREGNTIYF. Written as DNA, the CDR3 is TGTGCCAGCAGTCCCCCGGACAGGGAAGGAAACACCATATATTTT.